This TCR beta chain was obtained from a study of T cells in localized non-small cell lung cancer. Study-wide findings and caveats: Elevated circulating T cell density in blood was associated with longer overall survival. Peak T cell clonality was found in uninvolved adjacent lung, exceeding tumor.

Notes on this clone: What it binds is unknown.

This CDR3 has 15 residues. The V end was cut by 1 base, the J end by 5 bases, with 12 bases between. Germline assignment: CDR1 SGHTA and CDR2 FQGTGA. Assay: immunoSEQ multiplex PCR; the TCRdb copy retains only in-frame clones and omits some. The table has fewer than 40,000 clones, 93% seen once. Material: peripheral blood, obtained before any cancer treatment. The V and J genes are TRBV7-3 and TRBJ2-1; unclear D gene. This TCR came from a female donor aged 60 or older with stage I lung adenocarcinoma. The CDR3 region has the DNA TGTGCCAGCAGCTTAAAAGGGCCAGGAAACAATGAGCAGTTCTTC. It translates to CASSLKGPGNNEQFF. The full variable domain, with the rest looked up from reference TRBV7-3 and TRBJ2-1, is GAGVSQTPSNKVTEKGKYVELRCDPISGHTALYWYRQSLGQGPEFLIYFQGTGAADDSGLPNDRFFAVRPEGSVSTLKIQRTERGDSAVYLCASSLKGPGNNEQFFGPGTRLTVL.